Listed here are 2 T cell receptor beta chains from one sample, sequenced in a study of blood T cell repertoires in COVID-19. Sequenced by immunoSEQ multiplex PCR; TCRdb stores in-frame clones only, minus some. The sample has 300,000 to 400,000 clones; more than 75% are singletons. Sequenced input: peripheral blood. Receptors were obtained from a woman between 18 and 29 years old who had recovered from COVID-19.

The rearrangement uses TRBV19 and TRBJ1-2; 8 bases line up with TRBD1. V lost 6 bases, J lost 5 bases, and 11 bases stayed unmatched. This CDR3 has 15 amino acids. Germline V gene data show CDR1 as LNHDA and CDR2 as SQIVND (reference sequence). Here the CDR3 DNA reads TGTGCCAGTAGCCGACAGGGACAGGCAAATTATGGCTACACCTTC. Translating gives CASSRQGQANYGYTF.

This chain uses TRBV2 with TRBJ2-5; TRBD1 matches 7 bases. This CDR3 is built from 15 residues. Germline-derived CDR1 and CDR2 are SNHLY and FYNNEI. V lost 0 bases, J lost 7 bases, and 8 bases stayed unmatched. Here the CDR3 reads CASSEARTGRATQYF. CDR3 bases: TGTGCCAGCAGTGAAGCCCGGACAGGCAGGGCGACCCAGTACTTC.